Presented here are 23 T cell receptor beta chains from one specimen sequenced in a study of T-cell reconstitution after alpha-beta-depleted transplantation in children. Researchers prepared the TCRbeta library using unique molecular identifiers, the study reports. TCRdb reprocessed the PCR reads via MiXCR and lists one record per CDR3 protein. The sample records roughly 500,000 distinct CDR3 sequences, about 17% being singletons. The specimen comprised PBMCs from the stem cell graft donor, sampled from the stem cell graft. The receptors were sampled from a human donor who donated a stem cell graft to a child with acute lymphoblastic leukemia.

This clonotype was seen a few times. The V and J genes are TRBV20-1 and TRBJ2-1; D is unclear. The CDR3 spans 15 residues. The germline CDR1 and CDR2 sequences are DFQATT and SNEGSKA (reference sequence). V shed 1 base and J shed 0 bases, with 10 bases lying between them. The chain's CDR3 is CSARGLQSSYNEQFF. CDR3 coding DNA: TGCAGTGCTAGAGGGCTGCAGAGCTCCTACAATGAGCAGTTCTTC.

The chain couples TRBV3-1 to TRBJ2-5; TRBD2 might be the D (6 bases). The V end was cut by 1 base, the J end by 5 bases, with 11 bases between. The CDR3 has 14 amino acids. Germline CDR1 LGHDT, CDR2 YNNKEL (reference sequence). CDR3 region: CASSQVSSAETQYF. The DNA of the CDR3 is TGTGCCAGCAGCCAAGTCTCTAGCGCCGAGACCCAGTACTTC.

The table lists this clonotype with a few counts. The gene calls are TRBV11-3 and TRBJ2-1; 11 nucleotides line up with TRBD1. This CDR3 comprises 17 residues. Looked up from germline, CDR1 is SGHNT and CDR2 is YENEEA. Trimming removed 1 base from V and 5 bases from J; junction bases left unmatched: 7. In nucleotides, the CDR3 is TGTGCCAGCAGCTTAGGCCGGACAGGGGGCGCTCACAATGAGCAGTTCTTC. Its protein product is CASSLGRTGGAHNEQFF.

In DNA, the CDR3 is TGTGCCACCAGCAGAGCACGCGGGAATAGCAATCAGCCCCAGCATTTT. This translates into CATSRARGNSNQPQHF. The chain links TRBV15 to TRBJ1-5, with unresolved D. Trimming shortened V by 1 base and J by 0 bases, and 10 bases separated the two germline ends. The CDR3 has 16 residues. Per the germline V gene, CDR1 is LNHNV and CDR2 is YYDKDF (reference sequence).

The V call is TRBV7-9, the J call TRBJ1-6; the D is unclear. Trimming pared 5 bases from V and 7 bases from J, leaving 6 bases between. The CDR3 contains 12 residues. The germline V gene encodes CDR1 SEHNR and CDR2 FQNEAQ (reference sequence). CDR3 residues: CASSPANSPLHF. The DNA for the CDR3 is TGTGCCAGCAGCCCCGCAAATTCACCCCTCCACTTT.

This clonotype was seen a few times. V is TRBV27 and J is TRBJ1-1; TRBD1 agrees at 7 bases. Trimming took 8 bases from V and 0 from J; bases not matched to a gene: 9. This CDR3 has 15 residues. Germline values: CDR1 MNHEY, CDR2 SMNVEV (reference sequence). The CDR3, as DNA: TGTGCCAGCGGTTCCGGGGACAGACTGAACACTGAAGCTTTCTTT. This encodes CASGSGDRLNTEAFF.

This clonotype was detected only a few times. This chain links TRBV7-8 with TRBJ2-7; D gene ambiguous. V lost 3 bases and J lost 0, with 12 bases in between. This CDR3 contains 15 residues. Germline CDR1 and CDR2: SGHVS and FQNEAQ. The CDR3 DNA is TGTGCCAGCAGCTTGCGGAGAACGTTCTCCTACGAGCAGTACTTC. It codes for CASSLRRTFSYEQYF.

The rearrangement uses TRBV12-3 or TRBV12-4 and TRBJ2-5; 16 nucleotides agree with TRBD2. The CDR3 extends over 18 amino acids. Germline trimming cut 2 bases from V and 3 bases from J; bases unmatched to any gene: 6. The CDR3 loop reads CASSLRGLAGGPEETQYF. The CDR3 nucleotides are TGTGCCAGCAGTTTAAGGGGACTAGCGGGAGGGCCGGAAGAGACCCAGTACTTC.

In this sample, this clonotype turned up a few times. V gene TRBV30 combines with J gene TRBJ2-1, with D perhaps TRBD1 (8 bases). This CDR3 spans 13 amino acids. Germline loops: CDR1 GTSNPN, CDR2 SVGIG (reference sequence). Trimming left V 7 bases short and J 3 bases short, with 13 bases between. The CDR3 nucleotides are TGTGCCTTTAACAGGGGGGGCTACAATGAGCAGTTCTTC. Its protein product is CAFNRGGYNEQFF.

This clonotype was seen a few times. This sequence joins TRBV13 and TRBJ2-4, with D unresolved. CDR1 and CDR2 (germline): PRHDT, FYEKMQ (reference sequence). CDR3 length equals 14 residues. The V and J ends lost 5 bases and 0 bases respectively, with 8 bases between them. CDR3 nucleotides: TGTGCCAGCAGCCTGCGAATAGCCAAAAACATTCAGTACTTC. Its translation is CASSLRIAKNIQYF.

The chain combines TRBV12-3 or TRBV12-4 with TRBJ1-2; D possibly corresponds to TRBD1 (6 bases). V lost 4 bases, J lost 4 bases, and 19 bases lay in between. The CDR3 runs to 16 residues. The CDR3 DNA follows: TGTGCCAGCAGTTCCGGGCGAGCAGGGGCCCTCTATGGCTACACCTTC. As protein: CASSSGRAGALYGYTF.

This rearrangement joins TRBV4-1 to TRBJ1-2; D is undetermined. V gave up 1 base and J gave up 8 bases, with 14 bases separating them. This CDR3 spans 14 amino acids. The germline V gene has CDR1 MGHRA and CDR2 YSYEKL. The CDR3 spells CASSQVMEPEGYTF. The CDR3 DNA follows: TGCGCCAGCAGCCAAGTAATGGAGCCCGAGGGCTACACCTTC.

The genes are TRBV5-5 and TRBJ1-5, with TRBD1 matching over 9 bases. Germline assignment: CDR1 SGHKS and CDR2 YYEKEE (reference sequence). V lost 3 bases to trimming and J lost 7 bases; unmatched junction nucleotides: 14. The CDR3 runs to 17 residues. CDR3 coding DNA: TGTGCCAGCAGCTCCATGATCCCGGACAGGGGCGGGCAGCCCCAGCATTTT. It yields the protein CASSSMIPDRGGQPQHF.

This rearrangement joins TRBV27 to TRBJ1-1, with D maybe TRBD1 (5 bases). This CDR3 contains 12 residues. V was clipped by 7 bases and J by 3 bases, with 9 bases between them. The germline V gene encodes CDR1 MNHEY and CDR2 SMNVEV (reference sequence). The CDR3 spells CASTGGDTEAFF. CDR3 coding DNA: TGTGCCAGCACTGGGGGAGACACTGAAGCTTTCTTT.

V gene TRBV5-1 combines with J gene TRBJ2-5, with D possibly TRBD1 on 6 matching bases. Trimming removed 0 bases from V and 4 bases from J, with 16 bases in between. The CDR3 totals 16 residues. Germline values: CDR1 SGHRS, CDR2 YFSETQ. CDR3 sequence (DNA): TGCGCCAGCAGCTTGGTGGGGGCAGGGGTCGGAGAGACCCAGTACTTC. Protein: CASSLVGAGVGETQYF. The full variable domain, rest sourced from reference TRBV5-1 and TRBJ2-5, is KAGVTQTPRYLIKTRGQQVTLSCSPISGHRSVSWYQQTPGQGLQFLFEYFSETQRNKGNFPGRFSGRQFSNSRSEMNVSTLELGDSALYLCASSLVGAGVGETQYFGPGTRLLVL.

In the case of this clonotype: One end of the junction fails to match germline, which may point to a read error. V is TRBV6-1 and J is TRBJ2-7, with 12 bases that match TRBD2. The CDR3 has 15 amino acids. Germline lookup yields CDR1 MNHNS and CDR2 SASEGT. The CDR3, as DNA: TGTGCCAGCAGTGAGACTAGCGGGAGCTCCTACGAGCAGTCCTTC. As protein: CASSETSGSSYEQSF.

The V call is TRBV20-1, the J call TRBJ2-1; the D gene is possibly TRBD2 (6 bases). V shed 1 base and J shed 5 bases, with 15 bases lying between them. CDR1 DFQATT and CDR2 SNEGSKA come from the germline V gene (reference sequence). The length of the CDR3 is 15 residues. CDR3 coding DNA: TGCAGTGCTAGAGTGTTGTGGGGGAGGAACAATGAGCAGTTCTTC. The encoded protein is CSARVLWGRNNEQFF.

At least ten counts were recorded for this clonotype. V usage is TRBV15 and J usage is TRBJ2-7; D ambiguous. The CDR3 is 14 residues long. Between the trimmed V and J ends, which lost 3 bases and 3 bases, there was a span of 12 bases. In germline, CDR1 is LNHNV, CDR2 YYDKDF (reference sequence). The CDR3 DNA sequence: TGTGCCACCAGCAGGAAAGGAGAATTCTACGAGCAGTACTTC. This encodes CATSRKGEFYEQYF.

This clonotype was detected once. The chain employs TRBV7-8 and TRBJ1-2, with 12 bases that match TRBD1. Germline V gives CDR1 SGHVS, CDR2 FQNEAQ. CDR3 length: 15 residues. The ends lost 5 bases at V and 9 bases at J; junction bases unmatched: 10. The CDR3 reads CASSQNPGQGASYTF. In nucleotides, the CDR3 is TGTGCCAGCAGCCAGAACCCGGGACAGGGGGCAAGCTACACCTTC.

This chain joins TRBV7-9 and TRBJ1-1, with D perhaps matching TRBD1 (5 bases). CDR1 and CDR2 (germline): SEHNR, FQNEAQ (reference sequence). V lost 7 bases to trimming and J lost 5 bases, with 17 bases between them. This CDR3 has 14 residues. CDR3 region: CASIEEAPGTEAFF. CDR3 sequence (DNA): TGTGCCAGCATCGAGGAGGCGCCAGGGACTGAAGCTTTCTTT.

The V and J genes are TRBV7-9 and TRBJ2-1; 7 positions match TRBD2. Germline V gene data show CDR1 as SEHNR and CDR2 as FQNEAQ (reference sequence). This CDR3 comprises 17 residues. Trimming at V came to 5 bases and at J to 6 bases, leaving 16 bases not matched to a gene. The CDR3 reads CASSQSLGGIKTNEQFF. In nucleotides, the CDR3 is TGTGCCAGCAGCCAGAGCCTGGGGGGGATTAAGACCAATGAGCAGTTCTTC. Combining the CDR3 with reference TRBV7-9 and TRBJ2-1 gives the whole variable domain DTGVSQNPRHKITKRGQNVTFRCDPISEHNRLYWYRQTLGQGPEFLTYFQNEAQLEKSRLLSDRFSAERPKGSFSTLEIQRTEQGDSAMYLCASSQSLGGIKTNEQFFGPGTRLTVL.

This clonotype came up a few times. The chain uses TRBV3-1 and TRBJ2-1, with 12 bases that match TRBD2. Germline V gives CDR1 LGHDT, CDR2 YNNKEL (reference sequence). This CDR3 comprises 17 residues. V dropped 2 bases and J dropped 7; count of bases not matched to a gene: 9. The CDR3, as DNA: TGTGCCAGCAGCCAAACTTTTAGGACTAGCGGGGTTAATGAGCAGTTCTTC. It yields the protein CASSQTFRTSGVNEQFF.

This clonotype was counted between two and nine times. The rearrangement joins TRBV12-3 or TRBV12-4 to TRBJ1-2; 10 bases are a match to TRBD1. V lost 3 bases to trimming and J lost 7 bases; unmatched junction nucleotides: 5. The CDR3 is 14 amino acids. This CDR3 reads CASSFVTGGSGYTF. In nucleotides, the CDR3 is TGTGCCAGCAGTTTCGTGACAGGGGGCTCTGGCTACACCTTC.